A selection of T cell receptor beta chains follows, all from one sample in a study of beta chain features in type 1 diabetes. Clones were sequenced by immunoSEQ multiplex PCR, and TCRdb holds only the in-frame ones, with some missing. The top ten hold 0.0095% to 0.013% of the sample, which has some 330,000 clones, 10% to 15% seen once. The sample was naive CD4+ T cells from blood. The receptor source for this set is a woman between 18 and 29 years old with type 1 diabetes. The CDR3 runs from the conserved cysteine through the conserved F or W. Each record gives: V gene, clone size, D gene, J gene, CDR3 DNA, CDR3 protein. A D gene is named only where the DNA matches it firmly. Clone size, where shown, is once, few, many, or a class for clones that have expanded.

TRBV30	NA	NA	TRBJ1-5	TGTGCCTGGAGTGTACGGTCTAATCAGCCCCAGCATTTT	CAWSVRSNQPQHF
TRBV5-1	NA	TRBD1	TRBJ1-5	TGCGCCAGCAGCCAAGGGACAGGGGCTAATCAGCCCCAGCATTTT	CASSQGTGANQPQHF
TRBV21-1	NA	NA	TRBJ2-1	TGTGCCAGCAGCGGGAGACTAGTGTACAATGAGCAGTTCTTC	CASSGRLVYNEQFF
TRBV7-8	few	TRBD2	TRBJ2-1	TGTGCCAGCAGCCGGACTAGGGTTTTGGGAGGCCCAGGGAATGAGCAGTTCTTC	CASSRTRVLGGPGNEQFF
TRBV6-6	few	NA	TRBJ2-1	TGTGCCGGAAGGACTGCCGGCTACAATGAGCAGTTCTTC	CAGRTAGYNEQFF
TRBV7-9	few	NA	TRBJ2-1	TGTGCCAGCAGCTTCGGGGGACCATACGCGAATGAGCAGTTCTTC	CASSFGGPYANEQFF
TRBV9	NA	TRBD1	TRBJ2-7	TGTGCCAGCAGCCGCCCCCCCCGGGACAGGGAAAGCTCCTACGAGCAGTACTTC	CASSRPPRDRESSYEQYF
TRBV5-1	NA	TRBD2	TRBJ2-5	TGCGCCAGCAGGACTAGCGGCGAAGAGACCCAGTACTTC	CASRTSGEETQYF
TRBV7-3	few	NA	TRBJ2-2	TGTGCCAGCAGCTCCGCCGGACAGGGGGAGCTGTTTTTT	CASSSAGQGELFF
TRBV11-2	NA	TRBD1	TRBJ1-4	TGTGCCAGCAGCCCGAACAGGGGGCGGGAAAAACTGTTTTTT	CASSPNRGREKLFF
TRBV5-1	NA	TRBD2	TRBJ2-7	TGCGCCAGCAGCTTGGCCGGGACTAGCGACCCCTACGAGCAGTACTTC	CASSLAGTSDPYEQYF
TRBV18	few	NA	TRBJ2-5	TGTGCCAGCTCCCTGATCGGCCAAGAGACCCAGTACTTC	CASSLIGQETQYF
TRBV25-1	NA	TRBD1	TRBJ2-3	TGTGCCGCTGGGACAGGGGGCACAGATACGCAGTATTTT	CAAGTGGTDTQYF
TRBV4-1	NA	TRBD2	TRBJ2-1	TGCGCCAGCCACATTAGCGGGAGGGATTTAAGCTCCTACAATGAGCAGTTCTTC	CASHISGRDLSSYNEQFF
TRBV6-6	few	TRBD1	TRBJ1-6	TGTGCCAGCAGACCAGCGGGACAGGGTGGTCATTCACCCCTCCACTTT	CASRPAGQGGHSPLHF
TRBV7-9	NA	TRBD2	TRBJ2-3	TGTGCCAGCAGCTATGGTCTAGCGGGGGCTTCAGATACGCAGTATTTT	CASSYGLAGASDTQYF
TRBV27	NA	TRBD1	TRBJ2-5	TGTGCCAGCAGTTCGACAGGGATTTTCCAAGAGACCCAGTACTTC	CASSSTGIFQETQYF
TRBV28	NA	NA	TRBJ1-1	TGTGCCAGCACCCTTAACAGAGTTACAGTTGGCCGGAACACTGAAGCTTTCTTT	CASTLNRVTVGRNTEAFF
TRBV7-3	NA	NA	TRBJ2-3	TGTGCCAGCAGCTTAATATCCGGCACAGATACGCAGTATTTT	CASSLISGTDTQYF
TRBV6-6	NA	TRBD1	TRBJ1-4	TGTGCCAGCAGTTTTTGGACAGGGGTCGAAAAACTGTTTTTT	CASSFWTGVEKLFF
TRBV18	NA	NA	TRBJ2-1	TGTGCCAGCTCACCATGGCAGGGGTCCTACAATGAGCAGTTCTTC	CASSPWQGSYNEQFF
TRBV28	NA	TRBD2	TRBJ2-1	TGTGCCAGCAGTCCACTAGCGGGAGGGCCTAATGAGCAGTTCTTC	CASSPLAGGPNEQFF
TRBV4-2	NA	TRBD2	TRBJ2-2	TGTGCCAGCAGCCACGTACTAGCGGGAGACTTTAGTTCCGGGGAGCTGTTTTTT	CASSHVLAGDFSSGELFF
TRBV29-1	NA	TRBD1	TRBJ2-7	TGCAGCGTTGTTTCGACGACAGGGGGATGGGAGCAGTACTTC	CSVVSTTGGWEQYF
TRBV28	NA	NA	TRBJ2-6	TGTGCCAGCAGTACACCAGGGACTGGGGCCAACGTCCTGACTTTC	CASSTPGTGANVLTF
TRBV11-2	NA	TRBD2	TRBJ2-7	TGTGCCAGCAGGCCACTAGCGGGAGGACGATACGAGCAGTACTTC	CASRPLAGGRYEQYF
TRBV7-9	NA	NA	TRBJ1-5	TGTGCCAGCAGTCCGACGGGGGATAGCAATCAGCCCCAGCATTTT	CASSPTGDSNQPQHF
TRBV9	few	TRBD2	TRBJ2-2	TGTGCCAGCAGCGCCGAGCGGGGGACCTACACCGGGGAGCTGTTTTTT	CASSAERGTYTGELFF
TRBV7-2	few	TRBD1	TRBJ2-7	TGTGCCAGCAGCCTCAGGACAGGAGGTCTGGAGGAGCAGTACTTC	CASSLRTGGLEEQYF
TRBV19	few	TRBD1	TRBJ2-2	TGTGCCAGTAAGGAAGACAGGGGAATCACCGGGGAGCTGTTTTTT	CASKEDRGITGELFF
TRBV7-8	few	TRBD2	TRBJ2-7	TGTGCCAGCAGCGCCCAGGGCGGGAGCCTCTACGAGCAGTACTTC	CASSAQGGSLYEQYF